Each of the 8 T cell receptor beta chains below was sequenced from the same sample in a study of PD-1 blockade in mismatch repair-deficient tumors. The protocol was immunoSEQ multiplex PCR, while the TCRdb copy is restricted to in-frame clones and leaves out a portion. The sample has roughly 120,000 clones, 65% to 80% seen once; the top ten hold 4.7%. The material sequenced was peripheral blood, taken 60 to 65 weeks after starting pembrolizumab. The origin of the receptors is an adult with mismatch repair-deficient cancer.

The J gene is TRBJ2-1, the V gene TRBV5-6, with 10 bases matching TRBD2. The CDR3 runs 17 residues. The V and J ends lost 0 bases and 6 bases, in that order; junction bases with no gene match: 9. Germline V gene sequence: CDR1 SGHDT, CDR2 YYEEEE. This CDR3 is CASSLVPSSGSRNEQFF. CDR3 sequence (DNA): TGTGCCAGCAGCTTGGTCCCTTCTAGCGGGAGTCGCAATGAGCAGTTCTTC. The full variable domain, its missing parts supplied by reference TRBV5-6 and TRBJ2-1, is DAGVTQSPTHLIKTRGQQVTLRCSPKSGHDTVSWYQQALGQGPQFIFQYYEEEERQRGNFPDRFSGHQFPNYSSELNVNALLLGDSALYLCASSLVPSSGSRNEQFFGPGTRLTVL.

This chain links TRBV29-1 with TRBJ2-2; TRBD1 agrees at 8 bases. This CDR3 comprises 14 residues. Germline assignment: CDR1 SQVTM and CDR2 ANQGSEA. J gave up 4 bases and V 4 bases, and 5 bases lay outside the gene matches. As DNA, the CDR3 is TGCAGCGTTGGGGCAGGGGGCATCACCGGGGAGCTGTTTTTT. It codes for CSVGAGGITGELFF.

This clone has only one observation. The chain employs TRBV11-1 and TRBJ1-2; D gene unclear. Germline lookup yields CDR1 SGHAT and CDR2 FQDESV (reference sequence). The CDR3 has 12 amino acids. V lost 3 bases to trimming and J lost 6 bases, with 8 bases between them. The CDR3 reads CASSLEGDGYTF. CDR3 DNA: TGTGCCAGCAGCTTGGAAGGAGATGGCTACACCTTC.

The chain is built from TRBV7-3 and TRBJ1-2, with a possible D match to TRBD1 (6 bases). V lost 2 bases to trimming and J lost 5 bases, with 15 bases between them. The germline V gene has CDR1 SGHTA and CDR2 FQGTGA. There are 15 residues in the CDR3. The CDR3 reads CASSLAPGTKYGYTF. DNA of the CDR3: TGTGCCAGCAGCTTAGCCCCCGGGACAAAGTATGGCTACACCTTC.

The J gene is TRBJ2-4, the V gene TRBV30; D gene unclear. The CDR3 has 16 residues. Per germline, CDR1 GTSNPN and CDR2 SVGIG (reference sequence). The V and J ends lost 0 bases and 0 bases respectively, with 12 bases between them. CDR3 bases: TGTGCCTGGAGTGTAATGGCAACTCTAGCCAAAAACATTCAGTACTTC. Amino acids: CAWSVMATLAKNIQYF.

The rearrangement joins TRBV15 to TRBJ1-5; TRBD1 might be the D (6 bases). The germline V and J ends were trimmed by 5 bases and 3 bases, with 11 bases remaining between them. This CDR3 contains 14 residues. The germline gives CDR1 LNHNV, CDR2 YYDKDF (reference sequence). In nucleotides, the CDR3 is TGTGCCACCAGCGCAGGACAGACCAATCAGCCCCAGCATTTT. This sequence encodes CATSAGQTNQPQHF.

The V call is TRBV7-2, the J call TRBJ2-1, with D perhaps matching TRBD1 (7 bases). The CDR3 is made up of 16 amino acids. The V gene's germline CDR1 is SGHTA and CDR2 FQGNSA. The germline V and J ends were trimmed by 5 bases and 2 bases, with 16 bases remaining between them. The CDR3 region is CASSPQAGQTYNEQFF. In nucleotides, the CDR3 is TGTGCCAGCAGCCCCCAGGCGGGACAGACCTACAATGAGCAGTTCTTC.

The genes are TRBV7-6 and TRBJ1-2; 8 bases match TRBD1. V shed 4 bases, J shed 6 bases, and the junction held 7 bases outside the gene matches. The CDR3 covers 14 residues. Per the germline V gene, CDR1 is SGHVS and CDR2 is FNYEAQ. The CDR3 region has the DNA TGTGCCAGCAGCTCTGGACAGGGCTTTGATGGCTACACCTTC. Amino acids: CASSSGQGFDGYTF.